This T cell receptor (beta chain) was captured in a study of T cell responses to AZD1222 COVID-19 vaccine. Notes on the study in general: Vaccine-associated CD4 TCRs spanned spike, dominant at 160-218 and 743-854. It should be noted that donors were predominantly white British and more often female, and clonal diversity was possibly underestimated.

The CDR3 covers 14 residues. After removal of 6 bases from V and 4 bases from J, the junction contained 5 bases not matched to a gene. Germline V CDR1 and CDR2: MNHEY, SMNVEV (reference sequence). The repertoire was sequenced with immunoSEQ multiplex PCR; TCRdb's copy has only in-frame clones and lacks some. The sample shows approximately 89,000 clones, 70% to 90% of them seen only once. About this clone itself: As yet, its antigen is unknown.

Source: peripheral blood, taken on day 0 of AZD1222 vaccination. The chain links TRBV27 to TRBJ1-5; 8 positions agree with TRBD1. The clonotype was recovered from an adult in good health. The CDR3 DNA follows: TGTGCCAGCAGCCCCTACAGGGGGAATCAGCCCCAGCATTTT. It is translated as CASSPYRGNQPQHF.